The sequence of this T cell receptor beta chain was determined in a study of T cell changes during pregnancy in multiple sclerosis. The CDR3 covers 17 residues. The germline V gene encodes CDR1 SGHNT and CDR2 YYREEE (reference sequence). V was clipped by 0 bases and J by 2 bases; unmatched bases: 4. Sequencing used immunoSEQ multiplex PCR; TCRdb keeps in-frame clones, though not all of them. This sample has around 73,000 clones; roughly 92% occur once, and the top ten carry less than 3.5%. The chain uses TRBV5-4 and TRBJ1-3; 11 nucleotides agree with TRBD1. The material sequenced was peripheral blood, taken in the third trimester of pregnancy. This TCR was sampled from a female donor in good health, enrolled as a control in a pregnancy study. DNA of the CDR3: TGTGCCAGCAGCTTGGGTGGACAGGGGGCAGCTGGAAACACCATATATTTT. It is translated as CASSLGGQGAAGNTIYF.